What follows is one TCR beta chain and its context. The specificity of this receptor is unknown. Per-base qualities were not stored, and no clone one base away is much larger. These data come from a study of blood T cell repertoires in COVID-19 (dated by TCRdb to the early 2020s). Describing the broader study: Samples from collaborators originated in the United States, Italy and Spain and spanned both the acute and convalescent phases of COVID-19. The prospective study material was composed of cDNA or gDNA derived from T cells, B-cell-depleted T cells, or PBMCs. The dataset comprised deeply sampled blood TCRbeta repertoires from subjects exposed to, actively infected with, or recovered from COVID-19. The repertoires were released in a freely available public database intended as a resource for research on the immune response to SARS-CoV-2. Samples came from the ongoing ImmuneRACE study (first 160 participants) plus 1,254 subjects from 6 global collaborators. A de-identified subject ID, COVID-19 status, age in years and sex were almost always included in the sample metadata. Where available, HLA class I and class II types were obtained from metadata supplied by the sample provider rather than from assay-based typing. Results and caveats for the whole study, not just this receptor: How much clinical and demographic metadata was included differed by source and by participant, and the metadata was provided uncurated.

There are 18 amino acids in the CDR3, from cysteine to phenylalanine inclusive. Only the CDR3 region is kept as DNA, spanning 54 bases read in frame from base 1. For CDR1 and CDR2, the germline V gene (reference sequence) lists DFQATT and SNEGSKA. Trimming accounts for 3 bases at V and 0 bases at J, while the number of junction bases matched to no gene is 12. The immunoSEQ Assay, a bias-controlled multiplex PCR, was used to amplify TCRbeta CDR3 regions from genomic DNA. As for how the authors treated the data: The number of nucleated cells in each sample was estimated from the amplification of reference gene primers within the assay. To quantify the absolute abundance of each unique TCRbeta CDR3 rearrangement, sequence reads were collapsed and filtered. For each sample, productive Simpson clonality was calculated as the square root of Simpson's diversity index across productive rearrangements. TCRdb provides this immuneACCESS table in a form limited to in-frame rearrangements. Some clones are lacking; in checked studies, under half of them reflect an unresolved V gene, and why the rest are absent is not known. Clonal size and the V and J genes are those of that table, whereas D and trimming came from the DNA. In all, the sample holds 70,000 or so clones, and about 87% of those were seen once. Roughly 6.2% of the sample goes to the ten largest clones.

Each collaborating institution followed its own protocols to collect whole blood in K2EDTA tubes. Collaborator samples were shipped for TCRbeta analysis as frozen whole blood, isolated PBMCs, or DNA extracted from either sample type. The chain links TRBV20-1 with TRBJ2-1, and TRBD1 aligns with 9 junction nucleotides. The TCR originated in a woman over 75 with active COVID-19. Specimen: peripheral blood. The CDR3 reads CSASIANRGPTSYNEQFF. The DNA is TGCAGTGCTAGTATCGCGAACAGGGGGCCCACCTCCTACAATGAGCAGTTCTTC.